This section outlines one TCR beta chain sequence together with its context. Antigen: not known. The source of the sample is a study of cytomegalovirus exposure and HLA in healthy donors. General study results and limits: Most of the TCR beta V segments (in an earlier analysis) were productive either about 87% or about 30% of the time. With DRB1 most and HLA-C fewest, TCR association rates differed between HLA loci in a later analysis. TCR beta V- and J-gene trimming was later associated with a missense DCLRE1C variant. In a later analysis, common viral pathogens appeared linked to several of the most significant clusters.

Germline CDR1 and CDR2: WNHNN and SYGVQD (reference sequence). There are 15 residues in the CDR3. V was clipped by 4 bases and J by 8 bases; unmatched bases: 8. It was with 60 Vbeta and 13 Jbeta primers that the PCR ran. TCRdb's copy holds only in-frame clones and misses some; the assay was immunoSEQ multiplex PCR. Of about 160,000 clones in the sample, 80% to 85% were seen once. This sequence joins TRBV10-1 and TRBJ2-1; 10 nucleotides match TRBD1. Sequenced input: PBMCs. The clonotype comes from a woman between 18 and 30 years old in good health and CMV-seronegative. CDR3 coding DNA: TGCGCCAGCAGTGGCGTGACAGGGGGCCGAGATGAGCAGTTCTTC. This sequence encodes CASSGVTGGRDEQFF.